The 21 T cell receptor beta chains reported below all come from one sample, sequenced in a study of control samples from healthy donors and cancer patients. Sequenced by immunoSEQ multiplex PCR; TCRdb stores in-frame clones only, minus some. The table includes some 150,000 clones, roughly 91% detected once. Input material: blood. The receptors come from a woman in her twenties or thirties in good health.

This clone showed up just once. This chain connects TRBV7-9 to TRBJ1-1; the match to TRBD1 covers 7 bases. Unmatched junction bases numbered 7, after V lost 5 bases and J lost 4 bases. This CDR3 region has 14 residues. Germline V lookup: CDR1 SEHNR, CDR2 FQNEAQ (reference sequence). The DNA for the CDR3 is TGTGCCAGCAGCACCCAGGGGGTCGGCACTGAAGCTTTCTTT. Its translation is CASSTQGVGTEAFF. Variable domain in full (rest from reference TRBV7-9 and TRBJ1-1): DTGVSQNPRHKITKRGQNVTFRCDPISEHNRLYWYRQTLGQGPEFLTYFQNEAQLEKSRLLSDRFSAERPKGSFSTLEIQRTEQGDSAMYLCASSTQGVGTEAFFGQGTRLTVV.

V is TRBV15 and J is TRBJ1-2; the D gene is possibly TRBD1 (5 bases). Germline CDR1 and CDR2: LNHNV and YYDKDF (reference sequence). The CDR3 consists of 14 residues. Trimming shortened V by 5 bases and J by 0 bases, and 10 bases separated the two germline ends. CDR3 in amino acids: CATSPGTANYGYTF. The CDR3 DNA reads TGTGCCACCAGCCCTGGGACTGCTAACTATGGCTACACCTTC.

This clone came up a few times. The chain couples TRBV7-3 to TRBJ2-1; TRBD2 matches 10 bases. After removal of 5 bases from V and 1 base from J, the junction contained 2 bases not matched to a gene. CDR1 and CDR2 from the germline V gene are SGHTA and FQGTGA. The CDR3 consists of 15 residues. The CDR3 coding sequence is TGTGCCAGCAGCATGACTAGCGGGTCCTACAATGAGCAGTTCTTC. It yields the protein CASSMTSGSYNEQFF.

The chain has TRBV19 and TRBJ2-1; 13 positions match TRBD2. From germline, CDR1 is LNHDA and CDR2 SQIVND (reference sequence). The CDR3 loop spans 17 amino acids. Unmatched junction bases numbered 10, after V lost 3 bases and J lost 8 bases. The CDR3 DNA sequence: TGTGCCAGTAGTATTTACCTCGGGACTAGCGGGAAAGATGAGCAGTTCTTC. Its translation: CASSIYLGTSGKDEQFF.

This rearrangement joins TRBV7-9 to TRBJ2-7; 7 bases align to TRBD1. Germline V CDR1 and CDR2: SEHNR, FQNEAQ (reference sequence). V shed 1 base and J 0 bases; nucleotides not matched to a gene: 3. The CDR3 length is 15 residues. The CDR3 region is CASSLGQGLSYEQYF. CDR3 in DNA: TGTGCCAGCAGCTTAGGACAGGGCCTCTCCTACGAGCAGTACTTC.

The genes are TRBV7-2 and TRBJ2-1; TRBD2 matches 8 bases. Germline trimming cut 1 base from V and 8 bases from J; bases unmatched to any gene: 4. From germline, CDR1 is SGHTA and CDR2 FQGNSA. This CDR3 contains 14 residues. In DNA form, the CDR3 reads TGTGCCAGCAGCTTAGGGTGGCGGGAGGATGAGCAGTTCTTC. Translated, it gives CASSLGWREDEQFF.

For the CDR3, the DNA is TGTGCCAGCAGCCACCGGACAGGGCAAGAGACCCAGTACTTC. As protein: CASSHRTGQETQYF. The chain employs TRBV9 and TRBJ2-5, with 8 nucleotides matching TRBD1. CDR1 and CDR2 from the germline V gene are SGDLS and YYNGEE. This CDR3 comprises 14 residues. The trim removed 4 bases at V and 2 bases at J, leaving 4 bases unmatched. Drawing the rest from reference TRBV9 and TRBJ2-5, the complete variable domain is DSGVTQTPKHLITATGQRVTLRCSPRSGDLSVYWYQQSLDQGLQFLIQYYNGEERAKGNILERFSAQQFPDLHSELNLSSLELGDSALYFCASSHRTGQETQYFGPGTRLLVL.

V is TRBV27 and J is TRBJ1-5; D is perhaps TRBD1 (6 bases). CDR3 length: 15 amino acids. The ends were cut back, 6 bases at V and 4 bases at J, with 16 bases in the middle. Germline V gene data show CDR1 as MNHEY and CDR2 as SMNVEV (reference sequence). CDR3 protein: CASSPLGRGNQPQHF. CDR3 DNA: TGTGCCAGCAGCCCCTTGGGCAGGGGTAATCAGCCCCAGCATTTT.

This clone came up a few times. CDR3 amino acids: CASSTGTFASGANVLTF. Written as DNA, the CDR3 is TGTGCCAGCAGTACAGGTACCTTTGCCTCTGGGGCCAACGTCCTGACTTTC. The chain combines TRBV28 with TRBJ2-6; possibly TRBD1 for D (5 bases). Trimming stripped 5 bases from V and 0 bases from J, with 14 bases between. Germline V gene data show CDR1 as MDHEN and CDR2 as SYDVKM. This CDR3 is built from 17 residues.

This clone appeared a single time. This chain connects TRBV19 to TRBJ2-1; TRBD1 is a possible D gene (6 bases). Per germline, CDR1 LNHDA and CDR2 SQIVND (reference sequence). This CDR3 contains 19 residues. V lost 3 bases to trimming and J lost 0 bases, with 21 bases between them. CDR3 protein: CASSIIYRVRASSYNEQFF. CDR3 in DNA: TGTGCCAGTAGTATCATTTACAGGGTGCGGGCTTCCTCCTACAATGAGCAGTTCTTC. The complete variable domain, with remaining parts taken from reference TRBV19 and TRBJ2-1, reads DGGITQSPKYLFRKEGQNVTLSCEQNLNHDAMYWYRQDPGQGLRLIYYSQIVNDFQKGDIAEGYSVSREKKESFPLTVTSAQKNPTAFYLCASSIIYRVRASSYNEQFFGPGTRLTVL.

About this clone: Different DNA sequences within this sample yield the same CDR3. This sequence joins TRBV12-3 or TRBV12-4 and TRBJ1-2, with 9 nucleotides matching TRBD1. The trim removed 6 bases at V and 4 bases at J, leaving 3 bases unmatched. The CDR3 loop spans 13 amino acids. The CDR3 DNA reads TGTGCCAGCAGCCCGACAGGGGGCTATGGCTACACCTTC. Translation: CASSPTGGYGYTF.

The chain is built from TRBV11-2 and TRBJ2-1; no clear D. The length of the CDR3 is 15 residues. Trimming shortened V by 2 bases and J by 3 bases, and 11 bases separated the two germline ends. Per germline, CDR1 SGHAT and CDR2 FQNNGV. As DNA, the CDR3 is TGTGCCAGCAGCTTAATCCCAGGTAACTACAATGAGCAGTTCTTC. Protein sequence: CASSLIPGNYNEQFF.

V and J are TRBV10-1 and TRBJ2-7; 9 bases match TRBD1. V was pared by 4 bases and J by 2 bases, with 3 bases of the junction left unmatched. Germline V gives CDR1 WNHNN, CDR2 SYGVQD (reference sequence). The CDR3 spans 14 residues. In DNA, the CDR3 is TGCGCCAGCAGTGGCCGGGACAGGGCCTACGAGCAGTACTTC. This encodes CASSGRDRAYEQYF.

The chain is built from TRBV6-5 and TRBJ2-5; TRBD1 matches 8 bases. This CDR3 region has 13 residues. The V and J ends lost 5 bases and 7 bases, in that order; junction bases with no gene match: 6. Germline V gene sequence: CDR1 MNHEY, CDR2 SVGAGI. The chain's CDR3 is CASSPRTGSTQYF. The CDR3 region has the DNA TGTGCCAGCAGTCCACGGACAGGGTCGACCCAGTACTTC.

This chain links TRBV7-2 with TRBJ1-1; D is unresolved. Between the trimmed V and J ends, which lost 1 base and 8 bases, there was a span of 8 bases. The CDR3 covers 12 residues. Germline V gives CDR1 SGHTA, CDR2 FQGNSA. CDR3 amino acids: CASSLGSEEAFF. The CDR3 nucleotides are TGTGCCAGCAGCTTAGGGTCCGAAGAAGCTTTCTTT.

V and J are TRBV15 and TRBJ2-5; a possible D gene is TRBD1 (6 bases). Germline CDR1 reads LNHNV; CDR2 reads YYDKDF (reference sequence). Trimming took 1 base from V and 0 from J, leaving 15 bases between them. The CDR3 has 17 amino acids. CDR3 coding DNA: TGTGCCACCAGCAGAGTATGGGACAAATCGTACCAAGAGACCCAGTACTTC. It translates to CATSRVWDKSYQETQYF. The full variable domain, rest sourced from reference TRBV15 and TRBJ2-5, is DAMVIQNPRYQVTQFGKPVTLSCSQTLNHNVMYWYQQKSSQAPKLLFHYYDKDFNNEADTPDNFQSRRPNTSFCFLDIRSPGLGDTAMYLCATSRVWDKSYQETQYFGPGTRLLVL.

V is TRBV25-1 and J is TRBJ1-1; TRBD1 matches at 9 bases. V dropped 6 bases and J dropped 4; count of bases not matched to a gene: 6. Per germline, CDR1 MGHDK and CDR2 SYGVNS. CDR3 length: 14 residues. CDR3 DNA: TGTGCCAGCAGGGGACAGGGTGGAGTCACTGAAGCTTTCTTT. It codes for CASRGQGGVTEAFF. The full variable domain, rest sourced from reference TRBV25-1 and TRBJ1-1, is EADIYQTPRYLVIGTGKKITLECSQTMGHDKMYWYQQDPGMELHLIHYSYGVNSTEKGDLSSESTVSRIRTEHFPLTLESARPSHTSQYLCASRGQGGVTEAFFGQGTRLTVV.

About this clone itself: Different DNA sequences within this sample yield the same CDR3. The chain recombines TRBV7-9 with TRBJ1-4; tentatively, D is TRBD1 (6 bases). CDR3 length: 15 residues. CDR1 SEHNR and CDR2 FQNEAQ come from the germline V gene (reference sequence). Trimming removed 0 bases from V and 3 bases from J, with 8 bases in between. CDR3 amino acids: CASSLASGANEKLFF. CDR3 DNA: TGTGCCAGCAGCTTAGCTTCAGGGGCTAATGAAAAACTGTTTTTT.

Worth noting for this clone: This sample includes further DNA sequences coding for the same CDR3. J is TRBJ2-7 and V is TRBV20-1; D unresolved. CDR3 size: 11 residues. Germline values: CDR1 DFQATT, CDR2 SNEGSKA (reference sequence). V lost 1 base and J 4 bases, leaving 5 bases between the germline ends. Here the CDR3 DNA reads TGCAGTGCTAGAGGGGGTTACGAGCAGTACTTC. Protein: CSARGGYEQYF.

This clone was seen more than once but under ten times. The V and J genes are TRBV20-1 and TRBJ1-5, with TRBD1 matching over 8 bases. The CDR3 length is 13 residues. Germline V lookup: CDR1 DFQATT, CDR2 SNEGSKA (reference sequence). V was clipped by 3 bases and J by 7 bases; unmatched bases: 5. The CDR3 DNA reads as TGCAGTGCTAGTCCAGGGGGCTCCCAGCCCCAGCATTTT. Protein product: CSASPGGSQPQHF.

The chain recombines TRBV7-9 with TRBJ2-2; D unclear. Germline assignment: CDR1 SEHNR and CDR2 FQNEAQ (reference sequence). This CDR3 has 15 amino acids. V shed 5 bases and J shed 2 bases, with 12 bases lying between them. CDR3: CASSPGVGNTGELFF. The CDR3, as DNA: TGTGCCAGCAGCCCCGGCGTTGGCAACACCGGGGAGCTGTTTTTT.